A selection of T cell receptor beta chains follows, all from one sample in a study of T cell responses to AZD1222 COVID-19 vaccine. TCRdb's table, derived via immunoSEQ multiplex PCR, lists solely in-frame clones and lacks some. The repertoire holds some 150,000 clones, around 90% seen once, with less than 3.5% in the top ten. The specimen comprised peripheral blood, sampled on day 0 of AZD1222 vaccination. All receptors come from an adult in good health. The conserved cysteine and the conserved F or W are not part of the CDR3 here. Clone size is stated in some rows and not others, as once, few, many or a class when expanded.

>TRBJ2-1|TRBV11-3|-
ASSPTLAGGPGSYNEQF
>TRBJ1-1|TRBV4-2|once
ASSPVVRGTEAF
>TRBJ1-4|TRBV5-6|-
ASSLGGLDGEKLF
>TRBJ1-1|TRBV3-1/TRBV3-2|-
ASSQSGTRTEAF
>TRBJ2-7|TRBV3-1/TRBV3-2|-
ASSPDRDGEQY
>TRBJ1-3|TRBV9|-
ASSVGVWTASGNTIY
>TRBJ2-2|TRBV19|once
ASSIRGSTGELF
>TRBJ1-1|TRBV4-1|-
ASSLGTGDEAF
>TRBJ1-1|TRBV3-1/TRBV3-2|-
ASSQVRGTEAF
>TRBJ1-2|TRBV27|-
ASSFLTGYGYT
>TRBJ1-1|TRBV6-4|-
ASRISLNTEAF
>TRBJ1-2|TRBV7-9|-
ASSLGGNYGYT
>TRBJ1-1|TRBV28|-
ASIWGTEAF
>TRBJ1-1|TRBV2|-
AKMGGFNTEAF
>TRBJ2-5|TRBV5-8|-
ASTRQGAQKTQY
>TRBJ2-2|TRBV9|-
ASSDNLNTGELF
>TRBJ2-7|TRBV5-1|-
ASSSTGTRTSYEQY
>TRBJ1-2|TRBV3-1/TRBV3-2|-
ASSHRNYGYT
>TRBJ2-7|TRBV28|-
ASTIGGAYEQY
>TRBJ1-1|TRBV11-2|-
ASSSTGSTEAF
>TRBJ1-5|TRBV19|-
ASSIRGNQPQH
>TRBJ2-1|TRBV6-2/TRBV6-3|-
ASSYPTSGGSWNEQF
>TRBJ2-2|TRBV10-2|-
ASREYGSPGELF
>TRBJ2-3|TRBV7-2|-
ASSPRTDTQY
>TRBJ2-7|TRBV5-8|-
ASSSGQKGEQY
>TRBJ2-7|TRBV28|-
ASSPSGTMSREQY
>TRBJ2-5|TRBV12-3/TRBV12-4|-
ASSLSGQETQY
>TRBJ1-5|TRBV11-1|-
ASSLEQTGTQH
>TRBJ2-2|TRBV5-1|once
ASSSTLTSGGTGELF
>TRBJ1-1|TRBV6-6|-
ASSPPNTEAF
>TRBJ2-1|TRBV10-3|-
AIGGKSSYNEQF
>TRBJ2-5|TRBV6-6|-
ASTQGAGRQETQY
>TRBJ2-7|TRBV10-3|-
AIRPGQVPYEQY
>TRBJ2-3|TRBV3-1/TRBV3-2|-
ASRETSGGADTQY
>TRBJ2-5|TRBV19|once
ASSSWQGVETQY
>TRBJ1-2|TRBV7-2|-
ASSSVGVSGGYT
>TRBJ2-3|TRBV20-1|-
SASVLDTQY
>TRBJ1-5|TRBV2|-
ASSEEDNQPQH
>TRBJ2-7|TRBV28|-
ASSRRTGGAGEQY
>TRBJ2-7|TRBV10-2|-
ASAKFRGYEQY
>TRBJ1-4|TRBV5-1|-
ASSPASGPNEKLF
>TRBJ2-1|TRBV7-2|-
ASSASGGVSYNEQF
>TRBJ1-1|TRBV3-1/TRBV3-2|-
ASSQDGGKNTEAF